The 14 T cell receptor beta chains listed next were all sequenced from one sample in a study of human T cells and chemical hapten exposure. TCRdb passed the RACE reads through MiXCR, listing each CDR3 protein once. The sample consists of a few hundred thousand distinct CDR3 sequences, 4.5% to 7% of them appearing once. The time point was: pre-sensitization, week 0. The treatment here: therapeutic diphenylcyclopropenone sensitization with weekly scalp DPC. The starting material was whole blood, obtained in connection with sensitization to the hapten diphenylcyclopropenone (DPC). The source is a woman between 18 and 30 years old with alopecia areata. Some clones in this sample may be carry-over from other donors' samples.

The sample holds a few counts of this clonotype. This CDR3 is CSVEGSADGGEQFF. CDR3 sequence (DNA): TGCAGCGTTGAGGGAAGCGCCGACGGGGGTGAGCAGTTCTTC. J is TRBJ2-1 and V is TRBV29-1; TRBD2 is a possible D gene (6 bases). The V gene lost 3 bases and the J gene lost 9 bases, with 18 bases spanning the gap. The CDR3 has 14 amino acids. Germline V CDR1 and CDR2: SQVTM, ANQGSEA.

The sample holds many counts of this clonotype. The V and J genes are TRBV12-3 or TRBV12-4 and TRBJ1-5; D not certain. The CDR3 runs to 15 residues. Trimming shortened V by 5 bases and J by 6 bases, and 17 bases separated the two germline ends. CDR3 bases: TGTGCCAGCAGTCCAAGCACCCCTGAGGGTCAGCCCCAGCATTTT. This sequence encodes CASSPSTPEGQPQHF.

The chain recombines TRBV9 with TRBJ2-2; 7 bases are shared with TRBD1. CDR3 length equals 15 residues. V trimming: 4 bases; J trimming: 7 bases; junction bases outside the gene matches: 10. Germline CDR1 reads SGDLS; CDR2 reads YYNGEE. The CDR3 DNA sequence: TGTGCCAGCAGCCTAGAGAGGGGGCGGGTCGGGGAGCTGTTTTTT. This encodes CASSLERGRVGELFF.

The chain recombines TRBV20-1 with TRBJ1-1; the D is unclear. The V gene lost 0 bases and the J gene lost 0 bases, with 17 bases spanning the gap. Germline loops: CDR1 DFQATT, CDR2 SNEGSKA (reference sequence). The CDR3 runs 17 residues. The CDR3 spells CSARDSGGVYMNTEAFF. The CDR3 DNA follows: TGCAGTGCTAGAGATTCGGGCGGGGTCTACATGAACACTGAAGCTTTCTTT.

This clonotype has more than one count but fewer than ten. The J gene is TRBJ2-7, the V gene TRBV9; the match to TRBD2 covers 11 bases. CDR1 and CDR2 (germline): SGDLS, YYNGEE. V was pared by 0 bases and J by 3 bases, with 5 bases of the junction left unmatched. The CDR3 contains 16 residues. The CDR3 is CASSVGGLAALYEQYF. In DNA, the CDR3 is TGTGCCAGCAGCGTAGGGGGACTAGCGGCGCTCTACGAGCAGTACTTC.

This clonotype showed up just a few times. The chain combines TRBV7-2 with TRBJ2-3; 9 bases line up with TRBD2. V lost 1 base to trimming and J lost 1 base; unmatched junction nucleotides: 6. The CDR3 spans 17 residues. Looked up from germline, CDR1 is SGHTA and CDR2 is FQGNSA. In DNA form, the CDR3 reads TGTGCCAGCAGCTTAGGAAATAGCGGGGGACGCACAGATACGCAGTATTTT. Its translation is CASSLGNSGGRTDTQYF. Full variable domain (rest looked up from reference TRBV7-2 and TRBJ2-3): GAGVSQSPSNKVTEKGKDVELRCDPISGHTALYWYRQSLGQGLEFLIYFQGNSAPDKSGLPSDRFSAERTGGSVSTLTIQRTQQEDSAVYLCASSLGNSGGRTDTQYFGPGTRLTVL.

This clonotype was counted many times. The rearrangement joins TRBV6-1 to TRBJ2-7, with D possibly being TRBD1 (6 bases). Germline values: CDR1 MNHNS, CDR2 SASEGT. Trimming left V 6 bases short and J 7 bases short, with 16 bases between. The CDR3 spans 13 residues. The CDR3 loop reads CASSETGLGEQYF. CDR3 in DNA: TGTGCCAGCAGCGAGACAGGTTTGGGGGAGCAGTACTTC.

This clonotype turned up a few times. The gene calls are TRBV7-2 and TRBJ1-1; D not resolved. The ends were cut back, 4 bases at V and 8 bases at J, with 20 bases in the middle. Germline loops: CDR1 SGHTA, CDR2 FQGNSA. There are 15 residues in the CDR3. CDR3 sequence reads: CASSSTWNYRSEAFF. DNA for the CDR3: TGTGCCAGCAGCTCCACATGGAACTACAGAAGCGAAGCTTTCTTT.

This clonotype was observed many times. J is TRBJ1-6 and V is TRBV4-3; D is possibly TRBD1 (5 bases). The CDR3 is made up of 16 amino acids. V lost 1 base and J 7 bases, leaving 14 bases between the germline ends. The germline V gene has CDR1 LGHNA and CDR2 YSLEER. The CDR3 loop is CASSQAGQHLNSPLHF. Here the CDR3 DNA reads TGCGCCAGCAGCCAAGCGGGGCAGCACCTCAATTCACCCCTCCACTTT.

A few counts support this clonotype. DNA for the CDR3: TGTGCCATCAGCGGGGACCTAGGACCACTGTTTTTT. Its protein is CAISGDLGPLFF. The chain carries TRBV10-3 and TRBJ1-4, with D maybe TRBD1 (5 bases). Germline CDR1 reads ENHRY; CDR2 reads SYGVKD. This CDR3 has 12 residues. The V end was cut by 6 bases, the J end by 13 bases, with 15 bases between.

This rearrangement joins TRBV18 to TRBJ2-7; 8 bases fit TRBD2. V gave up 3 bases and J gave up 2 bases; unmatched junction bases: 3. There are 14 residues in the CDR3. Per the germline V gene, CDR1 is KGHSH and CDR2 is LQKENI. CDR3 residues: CASSPIAGTYEQYF. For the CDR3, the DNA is TGTGCCAGCTCACCGATAGCGGGGACCTACGAGCAGTACTTC.

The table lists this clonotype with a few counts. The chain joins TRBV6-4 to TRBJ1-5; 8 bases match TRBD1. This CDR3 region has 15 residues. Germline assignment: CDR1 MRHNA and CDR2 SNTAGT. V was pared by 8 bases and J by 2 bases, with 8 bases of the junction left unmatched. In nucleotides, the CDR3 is TGTGCCAGCTCAGCCGGGACAGGAGGCAATCAGCCCCAGCATTTT. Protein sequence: CASSAGTGGNQPQHF.

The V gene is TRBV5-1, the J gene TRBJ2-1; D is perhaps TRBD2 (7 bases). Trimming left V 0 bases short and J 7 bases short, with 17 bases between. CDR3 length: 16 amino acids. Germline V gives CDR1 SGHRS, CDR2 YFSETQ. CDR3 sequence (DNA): TGCGCCAGCAGCTTGGTTTCCGGGGGGCCGAAAAATGAGCAGTTCTTC. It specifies CASSLVSGGPKNEQFF.

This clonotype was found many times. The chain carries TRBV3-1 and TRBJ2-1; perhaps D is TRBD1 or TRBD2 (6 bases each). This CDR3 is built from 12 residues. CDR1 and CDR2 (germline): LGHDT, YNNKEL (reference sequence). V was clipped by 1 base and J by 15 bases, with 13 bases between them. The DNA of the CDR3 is TGTGCCAGCAGCCAAGCGGGGGCCGGCCTGTTCTTC. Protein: CASSQAGAGLFF.